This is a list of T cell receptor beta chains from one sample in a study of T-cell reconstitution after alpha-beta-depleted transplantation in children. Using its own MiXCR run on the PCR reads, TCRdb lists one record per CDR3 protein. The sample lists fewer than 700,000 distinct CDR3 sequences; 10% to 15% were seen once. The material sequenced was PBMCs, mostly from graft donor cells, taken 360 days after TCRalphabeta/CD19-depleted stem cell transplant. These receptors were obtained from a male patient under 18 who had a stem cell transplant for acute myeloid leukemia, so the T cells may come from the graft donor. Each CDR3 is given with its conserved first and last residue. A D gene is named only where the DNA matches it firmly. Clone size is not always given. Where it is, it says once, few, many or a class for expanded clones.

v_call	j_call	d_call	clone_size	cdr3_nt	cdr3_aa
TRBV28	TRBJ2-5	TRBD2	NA	TGTGCCAGCAGTGGGAGACTAGCGGGGAGGGCGAGGTGGCAAGAGACCCAGTACTTC	CASSGRLAGRARWQETQYF
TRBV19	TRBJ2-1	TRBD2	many	TGTGCCAGTAGTATTGTCTCGGGAGGGCTCGGTGAGCAGTTCTTC	CASSIVSGGLGEQFF
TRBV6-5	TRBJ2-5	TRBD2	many	TGTGCCAGCAGTTCCCAACGAGGGACTAGCAAGGAGACCCAGTACTTC	CASSSQRGTSKETQYF
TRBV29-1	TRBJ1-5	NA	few	TGCAGCGTTGCCGGCGGGGTCAATCAGCCCCAGCATTTT	CSVAGGVNQPQHF
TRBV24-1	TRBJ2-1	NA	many	TGTGCCACCAGTGATGTCCTTCGAGGGAATCAGTTCTTC	CATSDVLRGNQFF
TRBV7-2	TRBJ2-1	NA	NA	TGTGCCAGCAGATTCGGGAGCTCGAATGAGCAGTTCTTC	CASRFGSSNEQFF
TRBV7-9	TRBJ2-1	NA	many	TGTGCCAGCAGCTTAGCGTCTGGGGGAGATGAGCAGTTCTTC	CASSLASGGDEQFF
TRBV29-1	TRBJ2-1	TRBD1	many	TGCAGCGTTGAACGATACAGGGGTCGGGCCCCCGAGCAGTTCTTC	CSVERYRGRAPEQFF
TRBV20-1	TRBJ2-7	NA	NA	TGCAGCGCCTACGGGGACGAGCAGTACTTC	CSAYGDEQYF
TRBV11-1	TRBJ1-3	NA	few	TGTGCCAGCAGCTTAGTGTCGGGGGTTAAGGCTTCAAGCTCTGGAAACACCATATATTTT	CASSLVSGVKASSSGNTIYF